The 21 T cell receptor beta chains below were found in one sample sequenced in a study of CD8+CD57+ T cells in acquired aplastic anemia. Genomic DNA templated the TCR beta VDJ and CDR3 profiling. One entry per CDR3 protein results from TCRdb running MiXCR on the reads. The sample has 210,000 or so distinct CDR3 sequences, about half seen once. Before being chosen for sequencing, patients had shown CD8+CD57+ cell expansion by flow cytometry. Sequencing was carried out using sorted CD4+, CD8+, or CD8+CD57+ T cells (not recorded which) from PBMCs. Every receptor here comes from a human donor with aplastic anemia.

The CDR3 DNA is TGCGCCAGCAGCCAAGGGTGGCAAACAACTAATGAAAAACTGTTTTTT. Its protein product is CASSQGWQTTNEKLFF. The chain employs TRBV5-1 and TRBJ1-4; D remains unclear. CDR1 is SGHRS and CDR2 is YFSETQ in the germline V gene. V was pared by 4 bases and J by 0 bases, with 13 bases between. This CDR3 has 16 amino acids.

The sample holds many counts of this clonotype. This chain joins TRBV2 and TRBJ1-5; the D gene is possibly TRBD1 (6 bases). This CDR3 contains 17 residues. The germline V and J ends were trimmed by 7 bases and 4 bases, with 23 bases remaining between them. The germline V gene encodes CDR1 SNHLY and CDR2 FYNNEI. The CDR3 region is CASTKGPGAGGNQPQHF. The CDR3, as DNA: TGTGCCAGCACCAAAGGCCCGGGGGCCGGGGGGAATCAGCCCCAGCATTTT.

This clonotype was counted many times. The V gene is TRBV5-8, the J gene TRBJ1-5; 7 bases are shared with TRBD1. Trimming removed 6 bases from V and 6 bases from J; junction bases left unmatched: 18. Per the germline V gene, CDR1 is SGHTS and CDR2 is YDEGEE. This CDR3 spans 17 amino acids. CDR3 bases: TGTGCCAGCAACTCTCCGGGACAGCCTCTCAGACGTCAGCCCCAGCATTTT. It encodes CASNSPGQPLRRQPQHF.

Turning to this clonotype: A read error is possible here, since a much larger clone lies one base away. The chain combines TRBV9 with TRBJ2-3, with TRBD2 identical over 10 bases. Per germline, CDR1 SGDLS and CDR2 YYNGEE. V shed 7 bases, J shed 1 base, and the junction held 6 bases outside the gene matches. CDR3 size: 15 residues. The CDR3 sequence is CASGLSGGGTDTQYF. Here the CDR3 DNA reads TGTGCCAGCGGCTTAAGCGGGGGGGGCACAGATACGCAGTATTTT.

As to this clonotype: A much more abundant neighbour one base away suggests this may be a read error. The V gene is TRBV4-1, the J gene TRBJ2-5; TRBD2 might be the D (7 bases). The CDR3 is 15 residues long. V was pared by 4 bases and J by 4 bases, with 16 bases between. CDR1 and CDR2 from the germline V gene are MGHRA and YSYEKL. The CDR3 coding sequence is TGCGCCAGCAGCCGGACAGAGGGGGGGCGAGAGACCCAGTACTTC. It is translated as CASSRTEGGRETQYF.

CDR3 amino acids: CATNRGQGIRYEQYF. The CDR3 DNA is TGTGCCACCAACAGGGGACAGGGAATACGCTACGAGCAGTACTTC. The chain couples TRBV15 to TRBJ2-7, with 9 bases matching TRBD1. V shed 7 bases and J 3 bases; nucleotides not matched to a gene: 10. CDR1 and CDR2 from the germline V gene are LNHNV and YYDKDF (reference sequence). This CDR3 comprises 15 residues.

The chain couples TRBV2 to TRBJ2-7, with D unresolved. Trimming took off 6 bases at V and 1 base at J, with 10 bases between the two ends. CDR1 and CDR2 from the germline V gene are SNHLY and FYNNEI. This CDR3 has 13 amino acids. The CDR3, as DNA: TGTGCCAGCAGCCGTGGACCTTCCTACGAGCAGTACTTC. This gives the protein CASSRGPSYEQYF.

CDR3 sequence: CASSIGRGAQRYEQYF. CDR3 bases: TGTGCCAGTAGTATTGGTAGGGGAGCACAAAGGTACGAGCAGTACTTC. The chain recombines TRBV7-2 with TRBJ2-7; D may correspond to TRBD1 or TRBD2 (5 bases each). V shed 9 bases and J shed 4 bases, with 25 bases lying between them. The CDR3 runs 16 residues. The germline V gene has CDR1 SGHTA and CDR2 FQGNSA.

As regards this clonotype: A read error is possible here, since a much larger clone lies one base away. V usage is TRBV4-1 and J usage is TRBJ1-5; 8 positions match TRBD1. Germline trimming cut 0 bases from V and 2 bases from J; bases unmatched to any gene: 6. The CDR3 has 17 residues. Germline V gene data show CDR1 as MGHRA and CDR2 as YSYEKL. The DNA for the CDR3 is TGCGCCAGCAGCCAAGAGATGCAGGGGGCTGGCAATCAGCCCCAGCATTTT. Its translation is CASSQEMQGAGNQPQHF.

The chain combines TRBV12-3 or TRBV12-4 with TRBJ1-2; D gene uncertain. CDR3 length: 12 residues. The germline V and J ends were trimmed by 1 base and 8 bases, with 8 bases remaining between them. CDR3 nucleotide sequence: TGTGCCAGCAGTTTAGGCTTTGGGGGCTACACCTTC. Translation gives CASSLGFGGYTF.

The chain recombines TRBV30 with TRBJ1-3, with D perhaps TRBD1 (6 bases). Trimming removed 1 base at V and 2 bases at J, with 12 bases between. Looked up from germline, CDR1 is GTSNPN and CDR2 is SVGIG (reference sequence). The CDR3 totals 15 residues. As DNA, the CDR3 is TGTGCCTGGAGTGGGACAGCGAAACCTGGAAACACCATATATTTT. Translated, it gives CAWSGTAKPGNTIYF.

This clonotype came up once. The CDR3: CSARTVAYEQYF. The CDR3 DNA reads TGCAGCGCAAGGACGGTGGCCTACGAGCAGTACTTC. The chain carries TRBV29-1 and TRBJ2-7; no firm D call. The CDR3 is made up of 12 amino acids. Germline V gene sequence: CDR1 SQVTM, CDR2 ANQGSEA. V was clipped by 7 bases and J by 2 bases, with 12 bases between them.

The sample holds many counts of this clonotype. DNA for the CDR3: TGCGCCAGCAGCCCGGGGACAGGGCAGAACACTGAAGCTTTCTTT. It encodes CASSPGTGQNTEAFF. The chain uses TRBV4-1 and TRBJ1-1; the match to TRBD1 covers 9 bases. This CDR3 has 15 amino acids. V trimming: 4 bases; J trimming: 1 base; junction bases outside the gene matches: 4. Looked up from germline, CDR1 is MGHRA and CDR2 is YSYEKL.

This clonotype was counted between two and nine times. The chain is built from TRBV20-1 and TRBJ1-2; no definite D call. The CDR3 covers 12 residues. Trimming cost V 0 bases and J 10 bases, with 12 bases left between them. Germline V gene lookup returns CDR1 DFQATT and CDR2 SNEGSKA (reference sequence). Here the CDR3 DNA reads TGCAGTGCTAGAGATCCATTCGATGACTACACCTTC. Protein product: CSARDPFDDYTF.

The J gene is TRBJ2-7, the V gene TRBV19; TRBD1 agrees at 9 bases. This CDR3 spans 16 amino acids. Germline CDR1 and CDR2: LNHDA and SQIVND (reference sequence). V lost 5 bases and J lost 7; bases outside the gene matches: 15. The CDR3 bases are TGTGCCAGTAGTGCCCAAAGCGGACAGGGGAAGGAAGAGCAGTACTTC. Encoded protein: CASSAQSGQGKEEQYF.

This clonotype was observed at least ten times. V usage is TRBV11-2 and J usage is TRBJ2-5; D unresolved. Looked up from germline, CDR1 is SGHAT and CDR2 is FQNNGV. Trimming shortened V by 4 bases and J by 5 bases, and 8 bases separated the two germline ends. The CDR3 is made up of 12 amino acids. The CDR3 region is CASSSLVETQYF. The CDR3, as DNA: TGTGCCAGCAGCTCTCTGGTGGAGACCCAGTACTTC.

This clonotype came up many times. The V gene is TRBV6-6, the J gene TRBJ1-6; D remains unclear. V was cut by 6 bases and J by 7 bases, with 16 bases left in between. Per germline, CDR1 MNHNY and CDR2 SVGAGI (reference sequence). The CDR3 spans 15 residues. CDR3 coding DNA: TGTGCCAGCAGCAAAACCGACGGGCTCAATTCACCCCTCCACTTT. Translated: CASSKTDGLNSPLHF.

The table lists this clonotype with many counts. The chain combines TRBV7-3 with TRBJ1-6; 8 bases map to TRBD1. The ends lost 4 bases at V and 9 bases at J; junction bases unmatched: 8. The CDR3 contains 15 residues. CDR1 and CDR2 (germline): SGHTA, FQGTGA. Here the CDR3 reads CASSSGGRGLSPLHF. The DNA for the CDR3 is TGTGCCAGCAGCTCCGGAGGCAGGGGGCTTTCACCCCTCCACTTT.

This chain joins TRBV11-2 and TRBJ1-2; possible D gene TRBD1, 5 bases. The CDR3 sequence is 11 residues long. Germline V gene sequence: CDR1 SGHAT, CDR2 FQNNGV. V was pared by 5 bases and J by 11 bases, with 12 bases between. The CDR3 region has the DNA TGTGCCAGCAGCGAAAGTGAGGGGTACACCTTC. Translation gives CASSESEGYTF.

This sequence joins TRBV5-1 and TRBJ1-4; TRBD1 agrees at 7 bases. Germline CDR1 and CDR2: SGHRS and YFSETQ. V lost 4 bases, J lost 4 bases, and 7 bases stayed unmatched. This CDR3 contains 15 residues. The CDR3 here is CASSQYRGVNEKLFF. In nucleotides, the CDR3 is TGCGCCAGCAGCCAGTACAGGGGCGTTAATGAAAAACTGTTTTTT.

This clonotype was detected many times. The V gene is TRBV5-1, the J gene TRBJ2-1; 9 nucleotides line up with TRBD1. The germline V gene encodes CDR1 SGHRS and CDR2 YFSETQ. This CDR3 has 17 amino acids. V lost 0 bases to trimming and J lost 0 bases; unmatched junction nucleotides: 4. CDR3 protein: CASSLGQGVRSYNEQFF. CDR3 coding DNA: TGCGCCAGCAGCTTGGGACAGGGGGTTCGCTCCTACAATGAGCAGTTCTTC.